This T cell receptor beta chain stems from a study of T cell responses to AZD1222 COVID-19 vaccine. Whole-study context: Second-dose groups at about 4 or about 12 weeks were pooled. General study findings and limits: The breadth and depth of Spike-specific TCRs increased once two AZD1222 doses had been given. Among those given AZD1222, only 6 or 7 were seropositive at baseline. With dominance at 160-218 and 743-854, vaccine-associated CD4 TCRs spanned spike.

Concerning this clone: The antigen is not known.

Clones were read by immunoSEQ multiplex PCR, and TCRdb kept only the in-frame ones, dropping some. The sample lists roughly 180,000 clones, around 94% seen once, with 0.64% in the top ten. CDR3 length: 11 residues. The germline V and J ends were trimmed by 7 bases and 1 base, with 4 bases remaining between them. Germline V gene data show CDR1 as MGHDK and CDR2 as SYGVNS. The source is an adult in good health. This specimen consisted of peripheral blood, obtained on day 0 of AZD1222 vaccination. The gene calls are TRBV25-1 and TRBJ1-1; D gene ambiguous. The CDR3 DNA reads TGTGCCAGCAAAGGGAACACTGAAGCTTTCTTT. Translated: CASKGNTEAFF.